This TCR beta chain was retrieved from a study of shared clonotypes between healthy human individuals. Terminally differentiated effector memory CD45RA+ cells were excluded by CCR7 positive selection of CD45RO-negative cells. The germline V and J ends were trimmed by 4 bases and 7 bases, with 13 bases remaining between them. Germline V lookup: CDR1 SNHLY, CDR2 FYNNEI. The CDR3 runs to 14 residues. Clones were read by immunoSEQ multiplex PCR, and TCRdb kept only the in-frame ones, dropping some. Of about 2 million clones listed, approximately 94% were seen once; the top ten hold roughly 1.1%. This chain links TRBV2 with TRBJ2-2; a possible D gene is TRBD2 (5 bases). Source material: naive CD8+ T cells sorted from blood. This TCR derives from a man aged 18 to 30 in good health. The CDR3 DNA is TGTGCCAGCAGTGTGACGGAGAGCGGCGGGGAGCTGTTTTTT. Encoded protein: CASSVTESGGELFF.